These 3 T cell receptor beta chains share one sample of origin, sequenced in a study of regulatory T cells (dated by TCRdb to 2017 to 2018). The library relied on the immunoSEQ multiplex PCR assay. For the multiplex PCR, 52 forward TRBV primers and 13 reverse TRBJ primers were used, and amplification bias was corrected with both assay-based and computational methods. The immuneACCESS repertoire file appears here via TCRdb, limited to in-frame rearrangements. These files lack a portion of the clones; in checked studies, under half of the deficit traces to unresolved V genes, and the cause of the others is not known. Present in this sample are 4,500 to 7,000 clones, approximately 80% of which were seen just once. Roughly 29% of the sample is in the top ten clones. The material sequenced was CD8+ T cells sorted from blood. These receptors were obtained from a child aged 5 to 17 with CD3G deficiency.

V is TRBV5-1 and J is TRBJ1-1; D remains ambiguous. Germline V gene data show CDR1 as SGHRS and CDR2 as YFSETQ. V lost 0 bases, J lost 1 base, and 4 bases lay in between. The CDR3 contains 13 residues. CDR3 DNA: TGCGCCAGCAGCTTGGACTCGAACACTGAAGCTTTCTTT. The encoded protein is CASSLDSNTEAFF.

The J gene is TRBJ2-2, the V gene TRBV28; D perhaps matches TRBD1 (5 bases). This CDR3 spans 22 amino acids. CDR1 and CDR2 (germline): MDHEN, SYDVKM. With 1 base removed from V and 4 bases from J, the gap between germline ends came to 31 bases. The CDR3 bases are TGTGCCAGCAGTTTATCTACCGTGACGTTTAGGCCGGACAACCCGGGCACCGGGGAGCTGTTTTTT. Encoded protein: CASSLSTVTFRPDNPGTGELFF.

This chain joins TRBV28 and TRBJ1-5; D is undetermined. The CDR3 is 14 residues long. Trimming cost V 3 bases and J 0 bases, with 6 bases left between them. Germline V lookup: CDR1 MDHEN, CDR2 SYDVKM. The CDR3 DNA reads TGTGCCAGCAGTTTTGGGAGTAGCAATCAGCCCCAGCATTTT. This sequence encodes CASSFGSSNQPQHF.